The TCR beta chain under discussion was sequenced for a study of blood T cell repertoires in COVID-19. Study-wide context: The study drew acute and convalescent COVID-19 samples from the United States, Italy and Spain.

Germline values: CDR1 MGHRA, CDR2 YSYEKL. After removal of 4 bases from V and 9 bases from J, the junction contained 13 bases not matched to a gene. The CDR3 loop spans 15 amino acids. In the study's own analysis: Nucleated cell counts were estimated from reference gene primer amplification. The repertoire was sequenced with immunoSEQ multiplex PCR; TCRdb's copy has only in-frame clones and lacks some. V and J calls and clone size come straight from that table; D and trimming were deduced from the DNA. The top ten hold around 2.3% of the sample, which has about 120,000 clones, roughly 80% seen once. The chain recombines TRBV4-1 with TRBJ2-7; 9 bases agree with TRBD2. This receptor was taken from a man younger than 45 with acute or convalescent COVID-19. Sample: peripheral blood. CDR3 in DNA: TGCGCCAGCAGCCCCCAAGGCGGGGGGGCCGGTCGGCAGTACTTC. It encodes CASSPQGGGAGRQYF.